This T cell receptor (beta chain) was found in a study of control samples from healthy donors and cancer patients. Sequencing used immunoSEQ multiplex PCR; TCRdb keeps in-frame clones, though not all of them. The profile shows fewer than 200,000 clones, around 95% of them singletons. The germline V gene encodes CDR1 LGHNA and CDR2 YSLEER. Deletions cut 0 bases from V and 2 bases from J, with 9 bases between. The CDR3 extends over 15 amino acids. The sequenced material came from blood. This sequence was found in a woman in her sixties or seventies in good health. J is TRBJ2-3 and V is TRBV4-3; unclear D gene. The CDR3 region is CASSQDNTHTDTQYF. CDR3 DNA sequence: TGCGCCAGCAGCCAAGATAACACTCACACAGATACGCAGTATTTT.